The sequence of this T cell receptor (beta chain) was determined in a study of T cells after yellow fever vaccination (dated by TCRdb to the late 2010s). Study-level background: The SMART-Seq v4 Ultra Low Input RNA kit was used to prepare libraries from fractions with low cell numbers. To track T-cell clones before and after primary and booster YFV17D yellow fever vaccination, bulk TCR alpha and beta repertoires were sequenced longitudinally. Two healthy male donors made up the cohort, one aged 18 to 30 years and the other aged 30 to 39 years. Blood was drawn at multiple timepoints before and after primary and secondary immunization, with bulk PBMC replicates and cell subsets isolated. Points the paper makes about the study in general: A small share of clonotypes was detected in both CD4 and CD8 compartments, with the overlap likely arising from convergent recombination. Most clones expanded after primary vaccination were re-detected after the booster (96% of CD4 and about 88% of CD8), suggesting broad memory maintenance. The study included only two donors, which limits how far the findings can be generalized. Compared with the primary T-cell response, the secondary T-cell response was faster but weaker, reaching its peak on day 5 rather than on day 15. FACS-sorted repertoires could contain abundant contaminating clonotypes from the bulk population, so computational filtering was required.

The treatment or condition label of this sample denotes: live attenuated yellow fever vaccine strain. A standard Ficoll-Paque protocol was used to isolate PBMCs from peripheral blood. CD4 and CD8 T-cell fractions were isolated with Dynabeads CD4 and CD8 positive selection kits. TriZol was used to extract RNA from bulk PBMCs, CD4 and CD8 fractions, and dextramer-positive and dextramer-negative fractions. The table lists this clonotype with many counts. It has no known antigen specificity. Within one base of it there is no much larger clone, and no base qualities were kept. The trim is 6 bases for V and 4 bases for J, with a gap of 12 bases between the germline ends. The CDR3 has 13 amino acids, counting the end cysteine and phenylalanine. The kept DNA is CDR3 alone, 39 bases in frame from the first base. In the germline V gene (reference sequence), CDR1 corresponds to LGHDT and CDR2 to YNNKEL. Synthesis of TCR cDNA relied on 5'RACE template switching, a step that introduced a universal primer site along with unique molecular identifiers. Priming of cDNA synthesis was performed from both the TCR alpha and TCR beta constant segments. Two PCR steps were used to amplify libraries, with sample barcodes and sequencing adapters being added in the second step. Sequencing of libraries was performed on Illumina HiSeq 2500 (2x100 bp) or NovaSeq (2x150 bp). In the source study's methods: Demultiplexing of reads and collapsing into UMI consensus sequences were performed with MIGEC, and V(D)J alignment was carried out with MiXCR. Vaccine-responding clonotypes were identified with edgeR using replicate PBMC samples, with FDR below 0.01 and a log2 fold change above 5 up to day 15 being required. Each bulk clonotype was labeled CD4 or CD8 based on which sequenced repertoire, CD4 or CD8, contained the clonotype at higher abundance. Using fastp at Q25 and MiXCR, TCRdb reprocessed the public reads and kept productive beta chains. CDR3 protein sequences are deduplicated, and each keeps its most common genes and DNA. The V and J calls follow TCRdb's processing rather than the paper's. The sample table records around 65,000 distinct CDR3 sequences; approximately 6.2% of these occur just once. Together, the top ten hold under 2.5% of the sample.

Source: CD4+ T cells sorted from PBMCs, taken roughly 14 days after the first yellow fever vaccination. This receptor was taken from a man aged 18 to 35 who received the YFV17D yellow fever vaccine. The chain is assembled from TRBV3-1 and TRBJ1-2; tentative D gene TRBD1, with 5 bases matching. The nucleotides read TGTGCCAGCAGTCAGCAGGGAAGCTATGGCTACACCTTC. It specifies CASSQQGSYGYTF.